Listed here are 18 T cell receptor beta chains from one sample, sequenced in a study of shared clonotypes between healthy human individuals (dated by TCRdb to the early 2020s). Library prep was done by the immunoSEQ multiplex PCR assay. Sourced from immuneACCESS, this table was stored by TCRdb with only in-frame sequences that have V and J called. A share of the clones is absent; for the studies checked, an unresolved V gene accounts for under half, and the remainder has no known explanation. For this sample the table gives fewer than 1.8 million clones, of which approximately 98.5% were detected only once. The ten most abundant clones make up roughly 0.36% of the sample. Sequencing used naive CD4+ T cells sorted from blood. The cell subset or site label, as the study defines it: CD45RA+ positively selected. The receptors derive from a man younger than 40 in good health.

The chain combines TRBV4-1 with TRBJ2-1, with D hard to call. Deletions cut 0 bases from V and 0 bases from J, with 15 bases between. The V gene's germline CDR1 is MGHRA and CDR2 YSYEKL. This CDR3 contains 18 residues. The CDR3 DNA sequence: TGCGCCAGCAGCCAAGAACCCACGGCGGCCAGCTCCTACAATGAGCAGTTCTTC. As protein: CASSQEPTAASSYNEQFF.

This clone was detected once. The CDR3, as DNA: TGTGCCAGCAGCTTTCGAACTGAGCAGTACTTC. Translation: CASSFRTEQYF. The chain carries TRBV5-8 and TRBJ2-7; D is uncertain. Trimming took 2 bases from V and 7 from J, leaving 7 bases between them. CDR1 is SGHTS, CDR2 YDEGEE, per germline. The CDR3 sequence is 11 residues long.

For the CDR3, the DNA is TGCGCCAGCAGCGCTAGCGGGAGCGCTGAGCAGTTCTTC. This gives the protein CASSASGSAEQFF. The chain has TRBV5-1 and TRBJ2-1, with 10 bases matching TRBD2. With V trimmed by 4 bases and J by 9 bases, 4 bases remained unmatched. CDR1 is SGHRS and CDR2 is YFSETQ in the germline V gene. This CDR3 has 13 residues.

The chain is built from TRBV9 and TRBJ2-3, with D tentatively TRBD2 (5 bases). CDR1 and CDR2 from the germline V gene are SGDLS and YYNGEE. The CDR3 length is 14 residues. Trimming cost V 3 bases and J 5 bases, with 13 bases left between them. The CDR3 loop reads CASSAPGRQDTQYF. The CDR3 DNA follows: TGTGCCAGCAGCGCCCCGGGAAGGCAAGATACGCAGTATTTT. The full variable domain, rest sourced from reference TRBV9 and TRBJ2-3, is DSGVTQTPKHLITATGQRVTLRCSPRSGDLSVYWYQQSLDQGLQFLIQYYNGEERAKGNILERFSAQQFPDLHSELNLSSLELGDSALYFCASSAPGRQDTQYFGPGTRLTVL.

The CDR3 sequence: CASSQPRGNQPQHF. The CDR3 bases are TGTGCCAGCAGTCAGCCCAGAGGCAATCAGCCCCAGCATTTT. The chain has TRBV6-6 and TRBJ1-5; D is ambiguous. The CDR3 loop spans 14 amino acids. The V gene lost 5 bases and the J gene lost 2 bases, with 10 bases spanning the gap. Germline CDR1 is MNHNY and CDR2 is SVGAGI (reference sequence).

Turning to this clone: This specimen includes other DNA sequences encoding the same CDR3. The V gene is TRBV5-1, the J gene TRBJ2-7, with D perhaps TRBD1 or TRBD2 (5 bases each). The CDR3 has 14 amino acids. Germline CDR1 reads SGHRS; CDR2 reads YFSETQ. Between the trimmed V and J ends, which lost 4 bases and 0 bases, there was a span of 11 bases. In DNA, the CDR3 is TGCGCCAGCAGCCGAGGGGACGGCTCCTACGAGCAGTACTTC. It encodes CASSRGDGSYEQYF.

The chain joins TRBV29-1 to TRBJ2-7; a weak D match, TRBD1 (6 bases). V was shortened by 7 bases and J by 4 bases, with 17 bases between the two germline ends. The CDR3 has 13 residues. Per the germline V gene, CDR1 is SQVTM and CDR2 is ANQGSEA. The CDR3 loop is CSARQETFYEQYF. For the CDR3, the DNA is TGCAGCGCTCGACAGGAAACCTTTTACGAGCAGTACTTC.

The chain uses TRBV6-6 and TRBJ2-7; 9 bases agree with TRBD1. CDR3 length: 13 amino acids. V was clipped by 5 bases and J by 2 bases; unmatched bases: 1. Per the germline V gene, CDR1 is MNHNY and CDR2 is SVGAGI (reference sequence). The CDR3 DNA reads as TGTGCCAGCAGTGGGGACAGGGCCTACGAGCAGTACTTC. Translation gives CASSGDRAYEQYF.

Written as DNA, the CDR3 is TGTGCCACCAGAGTGAATGGCTACACCTTC. Its protein is CATRVNGYTF. The genes are TRBV28 and TRBJ1-2, with D hard to call. The germline V gene has CDR1 MDHEN and CDR2 SYDVKM. Trimming took 10 bases from V and 6 from J, leaving 9 bases between them. CDR3 length: 10 amino acids.

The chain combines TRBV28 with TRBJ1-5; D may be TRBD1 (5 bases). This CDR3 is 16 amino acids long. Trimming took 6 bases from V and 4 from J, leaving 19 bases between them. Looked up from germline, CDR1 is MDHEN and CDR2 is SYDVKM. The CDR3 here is CASSQRQSSLNQPQHF. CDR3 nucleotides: TGTGCCAGCAGCCAAAGACAGAGTTCACTTAATCAGCCCCAGCATTTT.

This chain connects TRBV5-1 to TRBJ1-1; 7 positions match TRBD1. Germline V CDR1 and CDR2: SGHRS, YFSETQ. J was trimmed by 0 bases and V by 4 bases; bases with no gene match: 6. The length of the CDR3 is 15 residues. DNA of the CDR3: TGCGCCAGCAGCAAGGGACAGCATATGAACACTGAAGCTTTCTTT. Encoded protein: CASSKGQHMNTEAFF. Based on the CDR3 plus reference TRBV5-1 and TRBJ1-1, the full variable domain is KAGVTQTPRYLIKTRGQQVTLSCSPISGHRSVSWYQQTPGQGLQFLFEYFSETQRNKGNFPGRFSGRQFSNSRSEMNVSTLELGDSALYLCASSKGQHMNTEAFFGQGTRLTVV.

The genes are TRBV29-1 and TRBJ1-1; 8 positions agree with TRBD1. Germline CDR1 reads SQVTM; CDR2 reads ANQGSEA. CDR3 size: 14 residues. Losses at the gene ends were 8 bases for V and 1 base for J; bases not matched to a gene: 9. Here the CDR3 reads CSTLTGAKNTEAFF. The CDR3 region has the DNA TGCAGCACCTTGACAGGGGCAAAGAACACTGAAGCTTTCTTT.

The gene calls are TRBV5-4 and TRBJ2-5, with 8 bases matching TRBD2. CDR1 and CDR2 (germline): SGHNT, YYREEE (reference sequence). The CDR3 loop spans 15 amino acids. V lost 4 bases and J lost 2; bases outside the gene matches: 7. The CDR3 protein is CASSPGSGGQETQYF. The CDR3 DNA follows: TGTGCCAGCAGCCCCGGGAGCGGGGGACAAGAGACCCAGTACTTC.

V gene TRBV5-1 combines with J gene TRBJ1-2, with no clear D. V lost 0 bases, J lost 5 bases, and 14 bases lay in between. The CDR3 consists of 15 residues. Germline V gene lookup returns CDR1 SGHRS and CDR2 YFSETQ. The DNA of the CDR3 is TGCGCCAGCAGCTTGGCCTCACCGAGCTCTTATGGCTACACCTTC. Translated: CASSLASPSSYGYTF.

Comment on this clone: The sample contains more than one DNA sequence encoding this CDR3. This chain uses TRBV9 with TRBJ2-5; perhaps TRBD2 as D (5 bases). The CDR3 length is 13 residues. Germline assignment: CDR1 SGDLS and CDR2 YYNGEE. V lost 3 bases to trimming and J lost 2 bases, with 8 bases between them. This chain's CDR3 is CASSAGLQETQYF. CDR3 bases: TGTGCCAGCAGCGCGGGATTACAAGAGACCCAGTACTTC.

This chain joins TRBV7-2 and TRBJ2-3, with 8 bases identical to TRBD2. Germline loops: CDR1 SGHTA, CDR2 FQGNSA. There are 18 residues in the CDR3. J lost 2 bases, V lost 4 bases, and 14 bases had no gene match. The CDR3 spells CASSSPRGRSPPTDTQYF. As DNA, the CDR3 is TGTGCCAGCAGCTCTCCGCGCGGGAGGTCCCCCCCCACAGATACGCAGTATTTT.

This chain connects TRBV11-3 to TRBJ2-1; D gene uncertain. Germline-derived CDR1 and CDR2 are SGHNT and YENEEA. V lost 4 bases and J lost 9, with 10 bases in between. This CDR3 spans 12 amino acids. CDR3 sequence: CASSSLSSEQFF. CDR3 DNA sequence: TGTGCCAGCAGCTCCCTGTCAAGTGAGCAGTTCTTC.

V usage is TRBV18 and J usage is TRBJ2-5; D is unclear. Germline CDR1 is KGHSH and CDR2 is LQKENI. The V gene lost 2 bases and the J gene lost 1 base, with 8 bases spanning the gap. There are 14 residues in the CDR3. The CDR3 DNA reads TGTGCCAGCTCACCATGGGTGGGCCAAGAGACCCAGTACTTC. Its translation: CASSPWVGQETQYF.